These 20 T cell receptor beta chains share one sample of origin, sequenced in a study of cytomegalovirus exposure and HLA in healthy donors. Primers included in the PCR were 60 Vbeta and 13 Jbeta primers. Some clones are missing from TCRdb's copy, which holds only in-frame ones; the method was immunoSEQ multiplex PCR. Here the sample spans 140,000 or so clones, about 61% being singletons. Input material: PBMCs. The receptors here all came from a male donor in good health and CMV-seronegative.

The chain couples TRBV28 to TRBJ1-3, with TRBD1 matching 7 bases. Germline CDR1 is MDHEN and CDR2 is SYDVKM. The CDR3 contains 13 residues. Trimming took 6 bases from V and 4 from J; bases not matched to a gene: 3. This chain's CDR3 is CASRQGFGNTIYF. The CDR3 DNA reads as TGTGCCAGCAGACAGGGGTTCGGAAACACCATATATTTT.

With regard to this clone: At one end, the junction sequence differs from germline, possibly due to a read error. The chain is built from TRBV7-9 and TRBJ1-1; D remains unclear. The CDR3 loop spans 13 amino acids. Germline CDR1 and CDR2: SEHNR and FQNEAQ (reference sequence). The CDR3 sequence is CSSSLPIYTEAFF. The CDR3 DNA is TGTTCCAGCAGCTTACCAATTTACACTGAAGCTTTCTTT. Supplemented by reference TRBV7-9 and TRBJ1-1, the full variable domain reads DTGVSQNPRHKITKRGQNVTFRCDPISEHNRLYWYRQTLGQGPEFLTYFQNEAQLEKSRLLSDRFSAERPKGSFSTLEIQRTEQGDSAMYLCSSSLPIYTEAFFGQGTRLTVV.

The chain recombines TRBV18 with TRBJ1-1; 9 nucleotides match TRBD1. Germline CDR1 is KGHSH and CDR2 is LQKENI. Trimming at V came to 2 bases and at J to 2 bases, leaving 6 bases not matched to a gene. The CDR3 runs to 16 residues. The CDR3 here is CASSPAGTGTNTEAFF. For the CDR3, the DNA is TGTGCCAGCTCACCAGCCGGGACAGGGACAAACACTGAAGCTTTCTTT.

In its sample, this clone was seen a few times. Here the CDR3 reads CASSLGPGGTNEKLFF. The CDR3 DNA reads TGTGCCAGCAGCTTAGGGCCAGGGGGCACTAATGAAAAACTGTTTTTT. The chain recombines TRBV7-9 with TRBJ1-4; 8 positions agree with TRBD1. The V segment lost 1 base and the J segment 2 bases; nucleotides outside the gene matches: 3. CDR1 SEHNR and CDR2 FQNEAQ come from the germline V gene (reference sequence). The CDR3 totals 16 residues.

This chain joins TRBV30 and TRBJ1-2; D is perhaps TRBD1 (5 bases). The CDR3 runs to 15 residues. The V end lost 2 bases, the J end lost 1 base, and 14 bases lay between the germline ends. Germline loops: CDR1 GTSNPN, CDR2 SVGIG (reference sequence). The CDR3 protein is CAWSRTGGGNYGYTF. The CDR3 nucleotides read TGTGCCTGGAGTAGGACCGGGGGGGGTAACTATGGCTACACCTTC.

This sequence joins TRBV6-5 and TRBJ1-4; 7 bases map to TRBD1. The J segment lost 3 bases and the V segment lost 4 bases, leaving 5 bases of the junction unmatched. Germline lookup yields CDR1 MNHEY and CDR2 SVGAGI. The CDR3 contains 15 residues. The CDR3 loop reads CASSSSGTANEKLFF. The CDR3, as DNA: TGTGCCAGCAGTTCGTCCGGGACAGCTAATGAAAAACTGTTTTTT.

The genes are TRBV30 and TRBJ2-3; TRBD2 aligns across 13 bases. From germline, CDR1 is GTSNPN and CDR2 SVGIG (reference sequence). CDR3 size: 15 residues. Trimming at V came to 3 bases and at J to 3 bases, leaving 3 bases not matched to a gene. CDR3 sequence: CAWRLAGGQTDTQYF. For the CDR3, the DNA is TGTGCCTGGAGACTAGCGGGGGGGCAGACAGATACGCAGTATTTT.

The J gene is TRBJ2-1, the V gene TRBV25-1; 9 bases agree with TRBD2. J was trimmed by 6 bases and V by 10 bases; bases with no gene match: 10. The CDR3 extends over 14 amino acids. Germline CDR1 MGHDK, CDR2 SYGVNS. The CDR3 DNA follows: TGTGCCATACAGAGGCGGGGGGGCCGCAATGAGCAGTTCTTC. Its protein product is CAIQRRGGRNEQFF. The full variable domain, with the rest looked up from reference TRBV25-1 and TRBJ2-1, is EADIYQTPRYLVIGTGKKITLECSQTMGHDKMYWYQQDPGMELHLIHYSYGVNSTEKGDLSSESTVSRIRTEHFPLTLESARPSHTSQYLCAIQRRGGRNEQFFGPGTRLTVL.

The chain employs TRBV2 and TRBJ2-4; D is uncertain. V lost 7 bases and J 5 bases, leaving 12 bases between the germline ends. The CDR3 contains 13 residues. Germline V gives CDR1 SNHLY, CDR2 FYNNEI. The CDR3 nucleotides read TGTGCCAGCAATCGGGTCGTGGAAAACATTCAGTACTTC. Encoded protein: CASNRVVENIQYF.

The chain couples TRBV18 to TRBJ2-6; 9 nucleotides match TRBD1. J lost 0 bases, V lost 6 bases, and 12 bases had no gene match. The germline V gene has CDR1 KGHSH and CDR2 LQKENI. The CDR3 covers 19 residues. The CDR3 reads CASSLTGTGSPSGANVLTF. CDR3 coding DNA: TGTGCCAGCTCCCTCACGGGGACAGGGAGCCCCTCTGGGGCCAACGTCCTGACTTTC.

V usage is TRBV5-1 and J usage is TRBJ2-7; TRBD1 aligns across 9 bases. The V and J ends lost 7 bases and 5 bases, in that order; junction bases with no gene match: 7. The germline V gene has CDR1 SGHRS and CDR2 YFSETQ. The CDR3 has 13 residues. The CDR3 protein is CASFTQGANEQYF. The DNA for the CDR3 is TGCGCCAGCTTTACACAGGGGGCAAACGAGCAGTACTTC.

This clone has only a few counts. The rearrangement joins TRBV27 to TRBJ1-1; 8 bases map to TRBD1. In germline, CDR1 is MNHEY, CDR2 SMNVEV (reference sequence). The ends lost 6 bases at V and 4 bases at J; junction bases unmatched: 10. The CDR3 is made up of 15 amino acids. DNA for the CDR3: TGTGCCAGCAGCGGGGGCAGGGGGCGTTTCACTGAAGCTTTCTTT. Amino acids: CASSGGRGRFTEAFF.

This clone was counted between two and nine times. The chain has TRBV9 and TRBJ1-4; 12 bases match TRBD1. V dropped 3 bases and J dropped 8; count of bases not matched to a gene: 5. Germline CDR1 and CDR2: SGDLS and YYNGEE. This CDR3 has 15 amino acids. The CDR3 nucleotides read TGTGCCAGCAGCGGAGGGACAGGGGGCTGGGAAAAACTGTTTTTT. It specifies CASSGGTGGWEKLFF.

V and J are TRBV9 and TRBJ1-2; D unresolved. Trimming cost V 3 bases and J 0 bases, with 9 bases left between them. The germline CDR1 and CDR2 sequences are SGDLS and YYNGEE. This CDR3 is built from 14 residues. CDR3 sequence (DNA): TGTGCCAGCAGCGGATACAAGACTAACTATGGCTACACCTTC. It specifies CASSGYKTNYGYTF.

Concerning this clone itself: Its ends do not fully match the called genes, so a read error is possible. The gene calls are TRBV28 and TRBJ1-6; D is unclear. The CDR3 has 15 residues. The germline gives CDR1 MDHEN, CDR2 SYDVKM. The DNA of the CDR3 is TGTTCCAGCAATTCTAGGAGCTCCTATAATTCACCCCTCCACTTT. This gives the protein CSSNSRSSYNSPLHF.

The genes are TRBV19 and TRBJ1-1, with 7 bases lining up with TRBD1. The CDR3 contains 14 residues. The trim removed 1 base at V and 4 bases at J, leaving 3 bases unmatched. The germline V gene encodes CDR1 LNHDA and CDR2 SQIVND (reference sequence). The CDR3 DNA follows: TGTGCCAGTAGTATAGGCAGGGGGAGCACTGAAGCTTTCTTT. Translation gives CASSIGRGSTEAFF.

The chain uses TRBV7-2 and TRBJ2-2; D not resolved. Per the germline V gene, CDR1 is SGHTA and CDR2 is FQGNSA. The CDR3 covers 14 residues. Trimming took 1 base from V and 1 from J, leaving 4 bases between them. The DNA of the CDR3 is TGTGCCAGCAGCTTAGGAGGGAACACCGGGGAGCTGTTTTTT. It is translated as CASSLGGNTGELFF.

The V gene is TRBV6-5, the J gene TRBJ1-1, with 9 nucleotides matching TRBD1. This CDR3 spans 13 amino acids. J lost 6 bases, V lost 7 bases, and 6 bases had no gene match. Looked up from germline, CDR1 is MNHEY and CDR2 is SVGAGI. The CDR3 sequence: CASTGDRAAEAFF. As DNA, the CDR3 is TGTGCCAGCACTGGGGACAGGGCAGCTGAAGCTTTCTTT.

V gene TRBV27 combines with J gene TRBJ2-3, with TRBD2 matching 7 bases. Germline assignment: CDR1 MNHEY and CDR2 SMNVEV (reference sequence). The CDR3 covers 17 residues. The trim removed 6 bases at V and 0 bases at J, leaving 12 bases unmatched. Here the CDR3 reads CASSSIPLRGSTDTQYF. In DNA, the CDR3 is TGTGCCAGCAGCTCAATTCCCCTGCGGGGGAGCACAGATACGCAGTATTTT.

A single count supports this clone. The chain combines TRBV5-1 with TRBJ2-7; D is perhaps TRBD1 (6 bases). The ends were cut back, 3 bases at V and 3 bases at J, with 10 bases in the middle. CDR1 and CDR2 from the germline V gene are SGHRS and YFSETQ. CDR3 length: 13 amino acids. CDR3 sequence (DNA): TGCGCCAGCAGCTCACAGGGTTTCTACGAGCAGTACTTC. Amino acids: CASSSQGFYEQYF. The variable domain in full, with the rest retrieved from reference TRBV5-1 and TRBJ2-7, is KAGVTQTPRYLIKTRGQQVTLSCSPISGHRSVSWYQQTPGQGLQFLFEYFSETQRNKGNFPGRFSGRQFSNSRSEMNVSTLELGDSALYLCASSSQGFYEQYFGPGTRLTVT.